This T cell receptor (beta chain) was identified during a study of siplizumab effects on memory and regulatory T cells. In the case of this clone: The antigen remains unidentified.

Germline loops: CDR1 SGHTA, CDR2 FQGTGA. With 3 bases removed from V and 0 bases from J, the gap between germline ends came to 6 bases. The CDR3 runs to 15 residues. Data came from immunoSEQ multiplex PCR; TCRdb stores just in-frame clones and leaves some out. The data contain some 100,000 clones, approximately 91% of them singletons. Broader study findings: Mappable alloreactive CD4+ clones came from Treg cells around 65% of the time on average with siplizumab, against approximately 26% in controls. Proliferating clones, CD4+ or CD8+, lacked an assignable naive or memory phenotype in roughly 80-96% of cases. Whether the proliferating Tregs (from siplizumab cultures) were suppressive was not confirmed. Alloreactive sequences from unstimulated CD4+ memory cells fell significantly with siplizumab.

The source of this sequence is a human donor in good health. Some clones in this sample may be carry-over from other donors' samples. Input material: CD4+ T cells sorted from blood. J is TRBJ1-6 and V is TRBV7-3, with D unresolved. This CDR3 is CASSLALSYNSPLHF. The DNA for the CDR3 is TGTGCCAGCAGCTTGGCGCTCTCCTATAATTCACCCCTCCACTTT.